The present entry profiles one T cell receptor beta chain with its context. Its antigen is not known. Trimming cost V 8 bases and J 4 bases, with 16 bases left between them. The length of the CDR3 is 14 residues. Germline CDR1 and CDR2: LNHDA and SQIVND (reference sequence). Here immunoSEQ multiplex PCR was the method, and the copy in TCRdb shows in-frame clones only, minus some. The repertoire holds 110,000 or so clones, with roughly 82% as singletons. This specimen belongs to a study of cytomegalovirus exposure and HLA in healthy donors. Looking at the study overall: The same platform was used for the 130 or so validation repertoires as for the roughly 670 first-cohort repertoires, as reported in a later analysis. Findings and limits, study-wide: Reports showed the classifier diagnosing cytomegalovirus status with high specificity and sensitivity. The authors listed about 170 TCR beta chains as cytomegalovirus-associated. Most observed TCR sequences were rare, whereas some public TCRs were detected in many donors.

The receptor was isolated from a man aged 18 to 30 in good health and CMV-seronegative. The sample taken for sequencing was PBMCs. The chain is built from TRBV19 and TRBJ2-3; D is uncertain. The CDR3 is CASSPASLSDTQYF. The CDR3 region has the DNA TGTGCCAGTTCCCCTGCGTCTCTTTCAGATACGCAGTATTTT.